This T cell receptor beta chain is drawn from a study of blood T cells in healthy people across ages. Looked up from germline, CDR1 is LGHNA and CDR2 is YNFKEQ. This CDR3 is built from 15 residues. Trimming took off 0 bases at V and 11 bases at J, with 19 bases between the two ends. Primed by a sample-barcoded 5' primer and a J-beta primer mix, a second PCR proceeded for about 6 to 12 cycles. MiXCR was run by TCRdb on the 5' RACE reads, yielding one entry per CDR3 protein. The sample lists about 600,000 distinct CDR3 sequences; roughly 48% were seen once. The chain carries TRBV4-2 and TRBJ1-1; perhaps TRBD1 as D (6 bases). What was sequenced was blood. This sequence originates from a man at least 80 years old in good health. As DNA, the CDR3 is TGTGCCAGCAGCCAAGATCGGGGGCGGGCAGGGCTTGCTTTCTTT. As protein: CASSQDRGRAGLAFF.